The sequence of this TCR beta chain was determined in a study of cytotoxic CD8 clonotypes in ibrutinib-treated CLL. Study details: Among the patients, around ten presented as relapsed/refractory and around 15 as treatment-naive; around 18 showed unmutated IGHV. Partial response was seen in around 24 patients and complete response in 2; after median about 68 months, around 14 stayed remitted, about twelve progressed. Response specimens were obtained following a median treatment duration of around 12 months, with a range of 6 to 36.

The data were produced by immunoSEQ multiplex PCR, yet TCRdb's version contains in-frame clones alone and is incomplete. Among fewer than 400,000 clones listed, roughly 71% were seen once. This clone was counted between two and nine times. No antigen is known for it. Per germline, CDR1 SGHRS and CDR2 YFSETQ. Trimming removed 1 base from V and 1 base from J, with 5 bases in between. The CDR3 loop spans 14 amino acids. Whole-study results and caveats: Rising at ibrutinib response, clonality subsequently fell back toward baseline at progression.

The origin of this receptor is a human donor with chronic lymphocytic leukemia. The sample consisted of PBMCs, taken after 36 months of ibrutinib treatment. This chain uses TRBV5-1 with TRBJ2-2, with TRBD2 as a possible D gene (5 bases). The CDR3 DNA sequence: TGCGCCAGCAGCTTGCGGGAGAACACCGGGGAGCTGTTTTTT. Its protein is CASSLRENTGELFF.